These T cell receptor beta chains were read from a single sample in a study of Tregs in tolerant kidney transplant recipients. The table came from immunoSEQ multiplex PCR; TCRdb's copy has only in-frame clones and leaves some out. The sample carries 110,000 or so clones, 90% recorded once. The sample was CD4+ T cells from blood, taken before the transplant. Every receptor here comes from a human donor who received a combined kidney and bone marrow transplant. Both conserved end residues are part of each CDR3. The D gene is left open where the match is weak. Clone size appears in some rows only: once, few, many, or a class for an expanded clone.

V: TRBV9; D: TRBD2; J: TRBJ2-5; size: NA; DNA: TGTGCCAGCAGCGTAGAAGGAGGGGGGACTAGCGGTTGGGAGACCCAGTACTTC; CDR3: CASSVEGGGTSGWETQYF
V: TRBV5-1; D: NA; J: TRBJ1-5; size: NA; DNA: TGCGCCAGCAGCTTGGGAGGGCCGGGAAATCAGCCCCAGCATTTT; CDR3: CASSLGGPGNQPQHF
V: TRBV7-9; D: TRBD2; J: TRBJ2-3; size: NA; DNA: TGTGCCAGCGCCTATTTAGCGGGAGGCACAGATACGCAGTATTTT; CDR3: CASAYLAGGTDTQYF
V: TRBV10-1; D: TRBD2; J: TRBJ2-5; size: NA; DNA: TGCGCCAGCAGTGAGACTAGCGGCCCCGGTGGGGCCCAGTACTTC; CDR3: CASSETSGPGGAQYF
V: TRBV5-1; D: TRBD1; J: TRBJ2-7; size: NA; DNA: TGCGCCAGCAGCCTCCCCTCCGACAGGGGGCAGCAGTACTTC; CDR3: CASSLPSDRGQQYF
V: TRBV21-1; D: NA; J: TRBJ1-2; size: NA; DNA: TGTGCCAGCAGCAAGGAGACAGGGCAGGAAGACTATGGCTACACCTTC; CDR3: CASSKETGQEDYGYTF
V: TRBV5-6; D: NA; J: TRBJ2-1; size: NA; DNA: TGTGCCAGCAGGCCGTTAGGAGCGGCACTCGTTGGGGAGCAGTTCTTC; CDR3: CASRPLGAALVGEQFF
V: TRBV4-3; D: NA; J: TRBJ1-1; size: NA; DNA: TGCGCCAGCAGCCAAGGAAGTCCAGGGAGGACTGAAGCTTTCTTT; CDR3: CASSQGSPGRTEAFF
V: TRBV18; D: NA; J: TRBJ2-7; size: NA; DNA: TGCGCCAGCTCACCATCGGGAGAGCAGTACTTC; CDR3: CASSPSGEQYF
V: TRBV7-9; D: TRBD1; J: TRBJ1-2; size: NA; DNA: TGTGCCAGCAGCCCCCGGGACAGGGGCTTCTATGGCTACACCTTC; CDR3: CASSPRDRGFYGYTF
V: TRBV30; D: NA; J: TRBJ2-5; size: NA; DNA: TGTGCCTGGAATCGCGGAGAAGAGACCCAGTACTTC; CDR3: CAWNRGEETQYF
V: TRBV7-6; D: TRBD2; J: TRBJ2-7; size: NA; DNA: TGTGCCAGCAGCAGACTAGCGGAGGGGCTAGAGCAGTACTTC; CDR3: CASSRLAEGLEQYF
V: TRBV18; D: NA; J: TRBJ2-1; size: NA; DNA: TGTGCCAGCTCGCTTGCGGGGCGTGAGCAGTTCTTC; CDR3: CASSLAGREQFF
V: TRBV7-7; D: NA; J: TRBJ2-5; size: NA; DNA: TGTGCCAGCAGCTTGGGTTACAGAGAGACCCAGTACTTC; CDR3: CASSLGYRETQYF
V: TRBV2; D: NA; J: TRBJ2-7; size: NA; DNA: TGTGCCAGCAGAGAGGGACAAGACTACTACGAGCAGTACTTC; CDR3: CASREGQDYYEQYF
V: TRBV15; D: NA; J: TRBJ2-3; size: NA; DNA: TGTGCCACCACTCCCTGGCCCCCCACAGATACGCAGTATTTT; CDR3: CATTPWPPTDTQYF
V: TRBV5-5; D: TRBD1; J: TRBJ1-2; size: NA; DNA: TGTGCCAGCAGCCCAGGACAGGGCTTCAATGGCTACACCTTC; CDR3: CASSPGQGFNGYTF
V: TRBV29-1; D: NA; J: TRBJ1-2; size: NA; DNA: TGCAGCGTTGATCGGGTAGATATATCTAACTATGGCTACACCTTC; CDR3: CSVDRVDISNYGYTF
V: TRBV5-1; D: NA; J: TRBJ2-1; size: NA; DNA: TGCGCCAGCAGCTTGGGCCTAACGCGGGCCTTCGGGCAGTTCTTC; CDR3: CASSLGLTRAFGQFF
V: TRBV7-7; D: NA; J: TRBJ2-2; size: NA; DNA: TGTGCCAGCAGCGCAGCCCGGGACATCCTCACCGGGGAGCTGTTTTTT; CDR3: CASSAARDILTGELFF
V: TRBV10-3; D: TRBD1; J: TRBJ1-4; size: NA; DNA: TGTGCCATCAGCCGGACAGGGGCAACAACTAATGAAAAACTGTTTTTT; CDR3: CAISRTGATTNEKLFF
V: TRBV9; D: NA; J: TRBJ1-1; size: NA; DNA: TGTGCCAGCATGAAGGGGCGCAACACTGAAGCTTTCTTT; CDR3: CASMKGRNTEAFF
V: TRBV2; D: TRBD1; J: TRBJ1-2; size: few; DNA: TGTGCCAGCAGTCTGACAGGGGTCGGCTACACCTTC; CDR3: CASSLTGVGYTF
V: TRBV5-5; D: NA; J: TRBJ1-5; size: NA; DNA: TGTGCCAGCAGCGGGCGGTTGGGCGGCAGGGGTAATCAGCCCCAGCATTTT; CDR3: CASSGRLGGRGNQPQHF
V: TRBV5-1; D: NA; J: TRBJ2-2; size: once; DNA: TGCGCCAGCAGCTCCGAGGGTAGCAGGGGGGAGCTGTTTTTT; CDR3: CASSSEGSRGELFF
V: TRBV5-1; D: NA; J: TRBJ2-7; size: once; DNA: TGCGCCAGCAGCCTGTCACCCCCTGTGAGCTCCTACGAGCAGTACTTC; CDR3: CASSLSPPVSSYEQYF
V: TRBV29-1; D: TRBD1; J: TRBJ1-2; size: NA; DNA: TGCAGCGTTGCTAAAGGGACAGGGACTTACTATGTCTACACCTTC; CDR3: CSVAKGTGTYYVYTF
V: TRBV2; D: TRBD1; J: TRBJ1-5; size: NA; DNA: TGTGCCAGCAGAACACAGGGGGGAAATCAGCCCCAGCATTTT; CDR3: CASRTQGGNQPQHF
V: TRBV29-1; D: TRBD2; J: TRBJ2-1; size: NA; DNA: TGCAGCGTTGCCCGCGGGACTAGCGTCGATGAGCAGTTCTTC; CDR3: CSVARGTSVDEQFF
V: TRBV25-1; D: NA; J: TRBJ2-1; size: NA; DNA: TGTGCCAGCAGTCCCTCGGGTGGGGGCTTCAATGAGCAGTTCTTC; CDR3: CASSPSGGGFNEQFF
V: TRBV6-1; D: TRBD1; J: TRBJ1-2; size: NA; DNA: TGTGCCAGCAGAACACCGGGACAGGGGAACTATGGCTACACCTTC; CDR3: CASRTPGQGNYGYTF
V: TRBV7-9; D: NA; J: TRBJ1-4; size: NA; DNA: TGTGCCAGCAGCCCTCCGGGGAAAGGGGGAGCCAATGAAAAACTGTTTTTT; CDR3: CASSPPGKGGANEKLFF
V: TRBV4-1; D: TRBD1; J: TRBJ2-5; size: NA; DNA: TGCGCCAGCAGCCAACTAATCTTGGACAGGGGGCACGCGACCCAGTACTTC; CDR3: CASSQLILDRGHATQYF
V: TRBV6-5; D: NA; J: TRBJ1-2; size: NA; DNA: TGTGCCAGCAGAACAGGGTTTGTGGGCTACACCTTC; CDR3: CASRTGFVGYTF
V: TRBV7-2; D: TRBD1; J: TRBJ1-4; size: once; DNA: TGTGCCAGCAGCCCGGACAGGGCCTCTATTTCGGTTGAAAAACTGTTTTTT; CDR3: CASSPDRASISVEKLFF
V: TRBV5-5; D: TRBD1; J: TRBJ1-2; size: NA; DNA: TGTGCCAGCAGCTTGGAGGGTCCGGGACAGGGAGAGGTCACCTTC; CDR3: CASSLEGPGQGEVTF
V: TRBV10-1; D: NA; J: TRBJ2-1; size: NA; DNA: TGCGCCAGCGGGAACAGGGTAGCCTACAATGAGCAGTTCTTC; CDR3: CASGNRVAYNEQFF
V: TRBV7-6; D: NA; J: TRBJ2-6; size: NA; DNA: TGTGCCAGCAGCTTAGGGCAGGCCTCTGGGGCCAACGTCCTGACTTTC; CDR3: CASSLGQASGANVLTF
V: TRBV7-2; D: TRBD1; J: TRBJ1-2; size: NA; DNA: TGTGCCAGCAGCTTGGGACAGCCTACCGACGGCTACACCTTC; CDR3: CASSLGQPTDGYTF
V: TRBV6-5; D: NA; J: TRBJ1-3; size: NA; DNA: TGTGCCAGCAGTTACAACCGCCTGGAGGGAAACACCATATATTTT; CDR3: CASSYNRLEGNTIYF
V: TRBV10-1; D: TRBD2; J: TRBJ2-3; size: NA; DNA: TGCGCCAGCAGTGAGTCGACTAGCGGGACAACAGATACGCAGTATTTT; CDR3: CASSESTSGTTDTQYF
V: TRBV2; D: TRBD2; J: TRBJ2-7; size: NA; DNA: TGTGCCAGCAACGCGGGGGGATGGGAGCAGTACTTC; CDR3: CASNAGGWEQYF
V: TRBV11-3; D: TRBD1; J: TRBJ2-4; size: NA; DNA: TGTGCCAGCAGCTCAGGACAGGGGAGGCCTAGGATTCAGTACTTC; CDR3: CASSSGQGRPRIQYF
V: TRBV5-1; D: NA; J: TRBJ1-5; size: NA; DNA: TGCGCCAGCAGCCCCATTGGAGGAGGCAATCAGCCCCAGCATTTT; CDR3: CASSPIGGGNQPQHF
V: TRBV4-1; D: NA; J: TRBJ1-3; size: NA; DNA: TGCGCCAGCAGCCAAGGATGGTGGGAGGGGCGCTCTGGAAACACCATATATTTT; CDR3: CASSQGWWEGRSGNTIYF
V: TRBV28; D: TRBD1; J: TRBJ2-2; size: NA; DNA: TGTGCCAGCAGTTTAGGGAGCAGGGGGCGCGTCGGGGAGCTGTTTTTT; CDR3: CASSLGSRGRVGELFF
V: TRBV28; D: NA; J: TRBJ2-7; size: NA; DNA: TGTGCCAGCAGTTTAAAAGCAGGAACCTACGAGCAGTACTTC; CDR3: CASSLKAGTYEQYF
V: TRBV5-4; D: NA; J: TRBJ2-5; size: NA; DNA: TGTGCCAGCAGCCGACAGGCTGAAGAGACCCAGTACTTC; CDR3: CASSRQAEETQYF
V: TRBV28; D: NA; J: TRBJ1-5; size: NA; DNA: TGTGCCAGCAGTTACGGGGTGGGTCAGCCCCAGCATTTT; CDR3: CASSYGVGQPQHF
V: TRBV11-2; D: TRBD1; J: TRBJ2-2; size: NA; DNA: TGTGCCAGCAGTTCCATCAAGGCCGGGACAGGGGGCACCGGGGAGCTGTTTTTT; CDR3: CASSSIKAGTGGTGELFF
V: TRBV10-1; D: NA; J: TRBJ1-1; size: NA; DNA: TGCGCCAGCACAGATGGGGCGAACACTGAAGCTTTCTTT; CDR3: CASTDGANTEAFF
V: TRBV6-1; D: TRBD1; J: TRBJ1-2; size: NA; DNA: TGTGCCAGCAGTGTTCGACAGGGGGGATCTAACTATGGCTACACCTTC; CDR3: CASSVRQGGSNYGYTF